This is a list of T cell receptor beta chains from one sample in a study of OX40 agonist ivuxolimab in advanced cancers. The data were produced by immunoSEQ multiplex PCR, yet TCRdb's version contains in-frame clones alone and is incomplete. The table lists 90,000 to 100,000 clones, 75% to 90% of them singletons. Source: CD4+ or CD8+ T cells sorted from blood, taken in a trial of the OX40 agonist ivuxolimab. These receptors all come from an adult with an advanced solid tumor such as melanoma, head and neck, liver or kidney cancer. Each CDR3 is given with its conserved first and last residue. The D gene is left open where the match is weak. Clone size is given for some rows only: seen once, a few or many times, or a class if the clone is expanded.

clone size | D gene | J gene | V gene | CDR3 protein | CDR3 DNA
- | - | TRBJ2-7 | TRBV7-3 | CASSLSGGREQYF | TGTGCCAGCAGCTTGTCAGGGGGGCGGGAGCAGTACTTC
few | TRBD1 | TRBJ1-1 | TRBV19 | CASSRDRDVEAFF | TGTGCCAGTAGCCGGGACAGGGACGTTGAAGCTTTCTTT
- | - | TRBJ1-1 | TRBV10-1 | CASSAQTNTEAFF | TGCGCCAGCAGTGCTCAAACCAACACTGAAGCTTTCTTT
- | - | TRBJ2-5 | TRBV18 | CASSPLAGRTHRGQETQYF | TGTGCCAGCTCACCACTGGCCGGACGGACCCACCGGGGCCAAGAGACCCAGTACTTC
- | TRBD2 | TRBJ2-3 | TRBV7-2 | CASRAGRGLAGSTDTQYF | TGTGCCAGCAGGGCCGGCCGGGGGCTAGCGGGAAGCACAGATACGCAGTATTTT
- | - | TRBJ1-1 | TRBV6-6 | CAGGLGLNTEAFF | TGTGCCGGGGGACTGGGTTTAAACACTGAAGCTTTCTTT
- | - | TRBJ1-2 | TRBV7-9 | CASSLQENYGYTF | TGTGCCAGCAGCCTACAGGAAAACTATGGCTACACCTTC
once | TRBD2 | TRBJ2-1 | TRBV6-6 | CASREGTSGRDEQFF | TGTGCCAGCAGGGAGGGAACTAGCGGGAGGGATGAGCAGTTCTTC
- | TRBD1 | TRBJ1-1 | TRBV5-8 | CASSLRDRVEAFF | TGTGCCAGCAGCTTAAGAGACAGGGTAGAAGCTTTCTTT
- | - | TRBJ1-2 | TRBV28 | CASSFSGDYGYTF | TGTGCCAGCAGTTTCTCAGGAGATTATGGCTACACCTTC
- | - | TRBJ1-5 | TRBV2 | CASSVSQGSQPQHF | TGTGCCAGCAGTGTATCTCAGGGGAGTCAGCCCCAGCATTTT
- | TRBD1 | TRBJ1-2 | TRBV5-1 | CASTDGQGGNGYTF | TGCGCCAGCACCGACGGACAGGGAGGGAATGGCTACACCTTC
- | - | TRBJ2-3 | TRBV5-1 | CASSGRNTDTQYF | TGCGCCAGCAGCGGGCGGAACACAGATACGCAGTATTTT
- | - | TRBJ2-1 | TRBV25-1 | CASRAPPTYNEQFF | TGTGCCAGCAGGGCCCCCCCCACCTACAATGAGCAGTTCTTC
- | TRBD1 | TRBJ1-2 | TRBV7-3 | CASSPGQGANYGYTF | TGTGCCAGCAGCCCAGGACAGGGGGCTAACTATGGCTACACCTTC
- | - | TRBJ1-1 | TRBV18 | CASSPPFSALMNTEAFF | TGTGCCAGCTCACCCCCCTTCTCAGCTCTAATGAACACTGAAGCTTTCTTT
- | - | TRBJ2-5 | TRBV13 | CASSLRGVETQYF | TGTGCCAGCAGCTTACGAGGGGTGGAGACCCAGTACTTC
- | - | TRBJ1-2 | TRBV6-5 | CASSYSQGRSYTF | TGTGCCAGCAGTTACTCACAGGGTAGGAGCTACACCTTC
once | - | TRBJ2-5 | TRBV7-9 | CASSLALTEPETQYF | TGTGCCAGCAGCTTAGCGTTAACAGAGCCGGAGACCCAGTACTTC
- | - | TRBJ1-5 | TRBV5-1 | CASSSRPADSNQPQHF | TGCGCCAGCAGCTCCCGACCAGCCGATAGCAATCAGCCCCAGCATTTT
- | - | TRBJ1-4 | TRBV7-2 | CASSWRGGEKLFF | TGTGCCAGCAGCTGGAGGGGGGGCGAAAAACTGTTTTTT
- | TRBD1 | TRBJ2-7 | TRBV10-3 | CAISPGQTSYEQYF | TGTGCCATCAGCCCGGGACAGACATCCTACGAGCAGTACTTC
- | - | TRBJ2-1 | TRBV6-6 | CASSSSFTGIHNEQFF | TGTGCCAGCAGTTCTTCATTTACAGGGATCCACAATGAGCAGTTCTTC
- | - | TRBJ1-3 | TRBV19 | CASSIQAASTGNTIYF | TGTGCCAGTAGTATACAGGCCGCATCCACTGGAAACACCATATATTTT
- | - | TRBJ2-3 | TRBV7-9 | CASSRLYTDTQYF | TGTGCCAGCAGCCGACTGTACACAGATACGCAGTATTTT
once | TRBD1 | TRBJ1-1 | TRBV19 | CASTLQGARAFF | TGTGCCAGCACCCTACAGGGGGCAAGAGCTTTCTTT
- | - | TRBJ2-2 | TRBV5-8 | CASRPRFLNTGELFF | TGTGCCAGCAGACCTAGGTTTCTGAACACCGGGGAGCTGTTTTTT
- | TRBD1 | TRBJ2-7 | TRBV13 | CASRGQGDYEQYF | TGTGCCAGCAGGGGACAGGGTGACTACGAGCAGTACTTC
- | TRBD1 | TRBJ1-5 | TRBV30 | CAWSRGQGGQPQHF | TGTGCCTGGAGCCGGGGACAGGGAGGGCAGCCCCAGCATTTT
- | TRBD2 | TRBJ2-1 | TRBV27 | CASSSRPTSGRSNEQFF | TGTGCCAGCAGCTCTCGGCCGACTAGCGGGAGATCCAATGAGCAGTTCTTC
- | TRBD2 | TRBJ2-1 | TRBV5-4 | CASSTSGLAGVEQFF | TGTGCCAGCAGCACTTCGGGACTAGCGGGAGTTGAGCAGTTCTTC
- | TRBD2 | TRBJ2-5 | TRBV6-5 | CASSFDSGSGETQYF | TGTGCCAGCAGTTTCGATAGCGGGAGTGGAGAGACCCAGTACTTC